The present T cell receptor beta chain was sequenced within a study of CD8 T cells in Susac syndrome (dated by TCRdb to between 2018 and 2021). Study-wide context: Whether CD8+ T cell activation and differentiation in Susac syndrome was antigen driven was tested using repertoire sequencing. The clonality of the CD8+ T cell repertoire was compared across 12 healthy donors, some 14 Susac syndrome patients and around 16 multiple sclerosis patients.

Study-wide conclusions, independent of this receptor: The study acknowledged that relatively few individuals were included in the TCR sequencing and HLA analysis.

Peripheral blood CD8+ and CD4+ T cells from healthy donors, Susac syndrome patients and multiple sclerosis patients were profiled using high-throughput TCR beta sequencing. Treatment-naive patients with stable or active relapsing-remitting disease fulfilling revised McDonald criteria were used as multiple sclerosis controls. Bulk CD8+ and CD4+ T cells were purified magnetically by negative isolation, whereas CD8+ TEMRA cells were enriched by FACS. Blood was collected in EDTA tubes and processed within 24 hours, with PBMCs isolated through density gradient centrifugation. PBMCs intended for TCR sequencing were cryopreserved in liquid nitrogen and thawed later in a water bath at 37 degrees C. The sorted or isolated CD4+, CD8+ and CD8+ TEMRA cells reached a purity of at least 90%. Trimming costs V 4 bases and J 2 bases, and their ends lie 21 bases apart. There are 18 amino acids in the CDR3, from cysteine to phenylalanine inclusive. The kept DNA is CDR3 alone, 54 bases in frame from the first base. CDR1 PRHDT and CDR2 FYEKMQ are derived from the germline V gene (reference sequence).

RNA was extracted using the RNeasy kit, and about 0.45 to 1 ug of the RNA was reverse transcribed with random hexamers. The immunoSEQ multiplex PCR assay, covering 54 Vbeta and 13 Jbeta segments, was used to amplify TCR beta CDR3 regions. PCR amplification bias was corrected by using a synthetic template baseline for primer optimization and computational correction. The study's own analysis went as follows. Reads were annotated to V, D and J genes per IMGT and analyzed with immunoSEQ Analyzer, keeping only productive sequences. Clonality was calculated as one minus the Shannon entropy normalized by log2 of the number of productive unique sequences. For each patient and control, public and private clones were evaluated among the 100 most prevalent clones. Susac-specific clones were defined as absent from healthy and MS cohorts, around 970 published viral clones and other ImmuneACCESS disease sequences. The public reads were run again by TCRdb, first through fastp at Q25 and then through MiXCR, and only productive beta chains were kept. CDR3 protein duplicates are merged, each entry listing the most common genes and DNA. The V and J calls follow TCRdb's processing rather than the paper's. The sample records about 200,000 distinct CDR3 sequences, approximately 90% of which are singletons. In total, the top ten clones hold about 0.12% of the sample.

Notes on this clonotype: Its target antigen remains unknown. Base quality data are lacking; no much larger clone is found one base away.

The V and J genes are TRBV13 and TRBJ2-1; the D element might be TRBD1 or TRBD2, as each aligns at 5 bases. The clonotype comes from a human donor with multiple sclerosis. Sequenced: CD8+ T cells from PBMCs. The sequenced DNA is TGTGCCAGCAGCTGGGACCCCGGGACGTCGCTGACCTACAATGAGCAGTTCTTC. This translates into CASSWDPGTSLTYNEQFF.